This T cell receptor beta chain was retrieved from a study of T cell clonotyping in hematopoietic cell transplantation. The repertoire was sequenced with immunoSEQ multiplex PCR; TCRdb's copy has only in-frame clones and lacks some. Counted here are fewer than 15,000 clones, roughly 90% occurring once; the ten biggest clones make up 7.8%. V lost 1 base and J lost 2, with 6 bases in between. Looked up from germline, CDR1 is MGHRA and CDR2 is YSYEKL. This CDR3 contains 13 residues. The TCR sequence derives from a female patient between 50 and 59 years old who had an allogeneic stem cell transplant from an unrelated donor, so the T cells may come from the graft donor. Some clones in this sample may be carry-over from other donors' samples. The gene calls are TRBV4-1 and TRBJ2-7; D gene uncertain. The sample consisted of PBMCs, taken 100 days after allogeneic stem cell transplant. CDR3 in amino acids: CASSQGDTYEQYF. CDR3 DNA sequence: TGCGCCAGCAGCCAAGGGGATACCTACGAGCAGTACTTC.